These 23 T cell receptor beta chains originate from one sample sequenced in a study of patients and donors after allogeneic stem cell transplantation. TCRdb independently ran MiXCR on the RT-PCR reads; one entry per CDR3 protein. The table includes 400,000 to 500,000 distinct CDR3 sequences, approximately 16% detected once. Material: blood, either unsorted or a sorted T cell fraction (not recorded which). These receptors all come from a human donor who was either an allogeneic HSCT recipient or a stem cell or donor lymphocyte infusion donor (not recorded which). It is not recorded whose cells these are; they may come from a transplant donor.

This clonotype was observed a handful of times. The chain couples TRBV7-2 to TRBJ1-2; D might be TRBD1 (6 bases). V lost 8 bases and J 1 base, leaving 11 bases between the germline ends. The CDR3 sequence is 13 residues long. Germline CDR1 is SGHTA and CDR2 is FQGNSA. This CDR3 is CASGGPYNYGYTF. Here the CDR3 DNA reads TGTGCCAGCGGGGGCCCTTATAACTATGGCTACACCTTC.

The chain joins TRBV11-2 to TRBJ2-7; TRBD2 aligns across 11 bases. Germline V gene sequence: CDR1 SGHAT, CDR2 FQNNGV. The V gene end was trimmed by 5 bases and the J gene end by 2 bases; junction bases not matched to a gene: 14. The CDR3 sequence is 18 residues long. CDR3 bases: TGTGCCAGCAGCGAGCCGGGACTAGCGGACTTTTTTCCCTACGAGCAGTACTTC. As protein: CASSEPGLADFFPYEQYF.

This clonotype was counted at least ten times. The chain carries TRBV12-3 or TRBV12-4 and TRBJ2-1, with D possibly matching TRBD2 (6 bases). Trimming took 1 base from V and 14 from J, leaving 12 bases between them. CDR3 size: 12 residues. CDR3 nucleotide sequence: TGTGCCAGCAGTTTAGGGGTAGGAGGGGAGTTCTTC. It yields the protein CASSLGVGGEFF.

This chain joins TRBV5-1 and TRBJ2-5; D ambiguous. Looked up from germline, CDR1 is SGHRS and CDR2 is YFSETQ. V lost 2 bases and J 5 bases, leaving 13 bases between the germline ends. The CDR3 is 14 residues long. The CDR3 loop reads CASSFDTLGETQYF. CDR3 nucleotides: TGCGCCAGCAGCTTTGACACTCTCGGGGAGACCCAGTACTTC.

This clonotype was seen a few times. This chain joins TRBV2 and TRBJ2-2; tentatively, D is TRBD1 (7 bases). From germline, CDR1 is SNHLY and CDR2 FYNNEI. This CDR3 is 12 amino acids long. The V gene lost 11 bases and the J gene lost 6 bases, with 13 bases spanning the gap. The CDR3 DNA reads TGTGCCGCGGGACAGATCCCCGGGGAGCTGTTTTTT. Residues: CAAGQIPGELFF.

This clonotype was seen a few times. This chain uses TRBV5-1 with TRBJ2-7; D perhaps matches TRBD1 (5 bases). Germline V gene data show CDR1 as SGHRS and CDR2 as YFSETQ. The CDR3 is 14 amino acids. V shed 1 base and J shed 3 bases, with 11 bases lying between them. This CDR3 is CASSLKGRVYEQYF. The CDR3 DNA reads as TGCGCCAGCAGCTTGAAGGGCAGGGTCTACGAGCAGTACTTC.

In this sample, this clonotype turned up a few times. V usage is TRBV7-2 and J usage is TRBJ2-2; D remains ambiguous. Germline assignment: CDR1 SGHTA and CDR2 FQGNSA. The CDR3 loop spans 14 amino acids. V was trimmed by 2 bases and J by 1 base, leaving 5 bases between them. CDR3 residues: CASSLMGNTGELFF. The CDR3 DNA sequence: TGTGCCAGCAGCTTAATGGGGAACACCGGGGAGCTGTTTTTT.

This chain uses TRBV27 with TRBJ2-2; the D is unclear. With 8 bases removed from V and 7 bases from J, the gap between germline ends came to 17 bases. The CDR3 consists of 14 residues. In germline, CDR1 is MNHEY, CDR2 SMNVEV (reference sequence). Here the CDR3 reads CASSPAGYLGELFF. CDR3 DNA: TGTGCCAGCTCCCCGGCAGGCTACCTCGGGGAGCTGTTTTTT.

This clonotype was recorded a few times. The rearrangement links TRBV11-3 to TRBJ2-7; D uncertain. Between the trimmed V and J ends, which lost 5 bases and 0 bases, there was a span of 14 bases. The CDR3 is 15 amino acids. CDR1 SGHNT and CDR2 YENEEA come from the germline V gene. CDR3 DNA: TGTGCCAGCAGCCCCGGTTTCCTGTCCTCCTACGAGCAGTACTTC. Translation: CASSPGFLSSYEQYF.

This clonotype was observed many times. This rearrangement joins TRBV9 to TRBJ2-2; no clear D. The CDR3 totals 12 residues. Germline V gives CDR1 SGDLS, CDR2 YYNGEE. Trimming cost V 5 bases and J 2 bases, with 4 bases left between them. CDR3 loop: CASSFNTGELFF. CDR3 coding DNA: TGTGCCAGCAGTTTTAACACCGGGGAGCTGTTTTTT.

A few counts support this clonotype. The rearrangement links TRBV12-3 or TRBV12-4 to TRBJ2-5, with TRBD1 matching over 10 bases. The junction had 5 bases not matched to a gene; V was cut back by 4 bases and J by 3 bases. The CDR3 consists of 15 residues. The CDR3 sequence is CASSSWTGGKETQYF. The CDR3 DNA reads as TGTGCCAGCAGTTCTTGGACAGGGGGGAAAGAGACCCAGTACTTC.

This rearrangement joins TRBV4-2 to TRBJ1-1; D unclear. The CDR3 is made up of 14 amino acids. Germline values: CDR1 LGHNA, CDR2 YNFKEQ. Trimming pared 1 base from V and 6 bases from J, leaving 12 bases between. The DNA for the CDR3 is TGTGCCAGCAGCCAAGTAAGGGAGTTCGCTGAAGCTTTCTTT. As protein: CASSQVREFAEAFF.

This clonotype was observed a single time. The rearrangement joins TRBV9 to TRBJ2-2, with a tentative D call TRBD2 (7 bases). The CDR3 runs to 13 residues. Between the trimmed V and J ends, which lost 3 bases and 7 bases, there was a span of 10 bases. CDR1 SGDLS and CDR2 YYNGEE come from the germline V gene. The CDR3: CASSAGGHGELFF. CDR3 sequence (DNA): TGTGCCAGCAGCGCCGGGGGGCACGGGGAGCTGTTTTTT.

The chain recombines TRBV29-1 with TRBJ2-5; a weak D match, TRBD1 (6 bases). V was trimmed by 1 base and J by 4 bases, leaving 13 bases between them. Germline CDR1 reads SQVTM; CDR2 reads ANQGSEA. This CDR3 region has 14 residues. CDR3 in DNA: TGCAGCGTTGAAGTCGGGGCAGGGGCAGAGACCCAGTACTTC. Translating it yields CSVEVGAGAETQYF.

The gene calls are TRBV20-1 and TRBJ2-7; 15 bases are a match to TRBD2. CDR3 length: 15 residues. Germline loops: CDR1 DFQATT, CDR2 SNEGSKA (reference sequence). After removal of 6 bases from V and 5 bases from J, the junction contained 8 bases not matched to a gene. Here the CDR3 DNA reads TGCAGTGCCAGGACTAGCGGGAGGGCCAGAGACGAGCAGTACTTC. Encoded protein: CSARTSGRARDEQYF.

This clonotype was seen a handful of times. The chain couples TRBV20-1 to TRBJ2-3; 8 nucleotides match TRBD2. The germline CDR1 and CDR2 sequences are DFQATT and SNEGSKA (reference sequence). V lost 3 bases, J lost 0 bases, and 2 bases stayed unmatched. The CDR3 consists of 14 residues. The CDR3 DNA follows: TGCAGTGCTAGTACTAGCGGAAGCACAGATACGCAGTATTTT. Protein: CSASTSGSTDTQYF.

V gene TRBV29-1 combines with J gene TRBJ1-5; D is uncertain. The germline V gene encodes CDR1 SQVTM and CDR2 ANQGSEA. This CDR3 comprises 12 residues. V was cut by 4 bases and J by 4 bases, with 8 bases left in between. The chain's CDR3 is CSVGDNNQPQHF. In DNA, the CDR3 is TGCAGCGTTGGAGACAATAATCAGCCCCAGCATTTT. Full variable domain (remainder filled in from reference TRBV29-1 and TRBJ1-5): SAVISQKPSRDICQRGTSLTIQCQVDSQVTMMFWYRQQPGQSLTLIATANQGSEATYESGFVIDKFPISRPNLTFSTLTVSNMSPEDSSIYLCSVGDNNQPQHFGDGTRLSIL.

This clonotype was seen ten or more times. This chain links TRBV6-1 with TRBJ2-5; no firm D call. Trimming took 7 bases from V and 9 from J, leaving 12 bases between them. Germline assignment: CDR1 MNHNS and CDR2 SASEGT. The CDR3 extends over 11 amino acids. CDR3 nucleotides: TGTGCCAGCACTCTGTCCTTGGCCCAGTACTTC. It is translated as CASTLSLAQYF.

This clonotype was observed a handful of times. The chain has TRBV20-1 and TRBJ2-3; D is unresolved. V was clipped by 4 bases and J by 2 bases, with 10 bases between them. CDR1 DFQATT and CDR2 SNEGSKA come from the germline V gene (reference sequence). This CDR3 comprises 13 residues. DNA for the CDR3: TGCAGTGCTAAGTCGGAATCCACAGATACGCAGTATTTT. It translates to CSAKSESTDTQYF.

This clonotype was picked up a small number of times. The CDR3 coding sequence is TGCGCCAGCAGCTTGGCCTCCGGGACCCTACCCTACAATGAGCAGTTCTTC. Amino acids: CASSLASGTLPYNEQFF. The J gene is TRBJ2-1, the V gene TRBV5-1; the D gene could be TRBD1 or TRBD2 (5 bases each). V lost 0 bases to trimming and J lost 2 bases, with 15 bases between them. This CDR3 is 17 amino acids long. Germline V gene sequence: CDR1 SGHRS, CDR2 YFSETQ.

The rearrangement joins TRBV7-2 to TRBJ1-6; D unclear. The CDR3 runs to 14 residues. Germline loops: CDR1 SGHTA, CDR2 FQGNSA. The ends were cut back, 5 bases at V and 8 bases at J, with 13 bases in the middle. Here the CDR3 DNA reads TGTGCCAGCAGCCGTCCGGGAGGATATTCACCCCTCCACTTT. Protein: CASSRPGGYSPLHF.

On this clonotype: A read error is possible here, since a much larger clone lies one base away. The V and J genes are TRBV12-3 or TRBV12-4 and TRBJ2-5; perhaps TRBD2 as D (5 bases). The V gene lost 3 bases and the J gene lost 2 bases, with 16 bases spanning the gap. The CDR3 has 16 amino acids. DNA for the CDR3: TGTGCCAGCAGTTTTTGGCCCTTCGAGCGGCAAGAGACCCAGTACTTC. This gives the protein CASSFWPFERQETQYF.

This clonotype was observed many times. This chain connects TRBV2 to TRBJ1-2; no definite D call. CDR3 size: 14 residues. Germline V lookup: CDR1 SNHLY, CDR2 FYNNEI. Deletions cut 3 bases from V and 0 bases from J, with 8 bases between. The CDR3 loop is CASSDGIANYGYTF. Here the CDR3 DNA reads TGTGCCAGCAGTGACGGGATTGCTAACTATGGCTACACCTTC.